This record concerns one T cell receptor (beta chain) sequence. The repertoire was sequenced with immunoSEQ multiplex PCR; TCRdb's copy has only in-frame clones and lacks some. The sample records some 120,000 clones, over 75% being singletons. The data were taken from a study of control samples from healthy donors and cancer patients. The CDR3 loop spans 11 amino acids. V lost 7 bases to trimming and J lost 5 bases, with 5 bases between them. Germline V gene lookup returns CDR1 MDHEN and CDR2 SYDVKM. Input material: blood. This chain links TRBV28 with TRBJ1-4, with D unclear. This sequence originates from a man in his fifties or sixties in good health. The CDR3 bases are TGTGCCAGCATCTCGAATGAAAAACTGTTTTTT. As protein: CASISNEKLFF.